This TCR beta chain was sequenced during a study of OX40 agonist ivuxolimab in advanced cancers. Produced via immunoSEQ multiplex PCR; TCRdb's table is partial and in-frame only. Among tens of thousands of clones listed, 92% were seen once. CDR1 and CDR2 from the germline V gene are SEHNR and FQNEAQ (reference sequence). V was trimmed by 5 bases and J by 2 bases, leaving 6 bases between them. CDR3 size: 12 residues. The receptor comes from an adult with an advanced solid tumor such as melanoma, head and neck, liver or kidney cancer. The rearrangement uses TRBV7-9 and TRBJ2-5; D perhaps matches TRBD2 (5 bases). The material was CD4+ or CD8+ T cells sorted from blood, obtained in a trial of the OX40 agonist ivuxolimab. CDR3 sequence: CASSPGQETQYF. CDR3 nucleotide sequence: TGTGCCAGCAGCCCGGGGCAAGAGACCCAGTACTTC.